These 4 T cell receptor beta chains originate from one sample sequenced in a study of T cells in narcolepsy. Only in-frame clones appear in the TCRdb table, and some are missing; sequencing was by immunoSEQ multiplex PCR. The data show some 25,000 clones, approximately 83% seen once. The sequenced material came from CD45RA- memory CD4+ T cells from PBMCs. The receptors shown here come from a human donor with narcolepsy.

V usage is TRBV28 and J usage is TRBJ2-7, with 10 bases matching TRBD1. Germline values: CDR1 MDHEN, CDR2 SYDVKM. The trim removed 6 bases at V and 3 bases at J, leaving 5 bases unmatched. The CDR3 is 14 residues long. The CDR3, as DNA: TGTGCCAGCAGGCCGACAGGGGGCTTCTACGAGCAGTACTTC. Amino acids: CASRPTGGFYEQYF.

The chain is built from TRBV9 and TRBJ2-3; 7 bases fit TRBD2. The CDR3 extends over 15 amino acids. V lost 3 bases, J lost 2 bases, and 6 bases stayed unmatched. Germline CDR1 is SGDLS and CDR2 is YYNGEE. CDR3 loop: CASSDSGRDTDTQYF. The CDR3 DNA is TGTGCCAGCAGCGATAGCGGGCGGGACACAGATACGCAGTATTTT.

The chain carries TRBV6-6 and TRBJ2-3; no definite D call. The V and J ends lost 2 bases and 3 bases respectively, with 9 bases between them. Germline assignment: CDR1 MNHNY and CDR2 SVGAGI (reference sequence). The CDR3 length is 14 residues. CDR3 residues: CASSYPSRTDTQYF. The CDR3 coding sequence is TGTGCCAGCAGTTACCCCTCGCGTACAGATACGCAGTATTTT.

V is TRBV11-1 and J is TRBJ2-7, with 9 nucleotides matching TRBD1. There are 15 residues in the CDR3. V lost 2 bases to trimming and J lost 4 bases; unmatched junction nucleotides: 6. CDR1 SGHAT and CDR2 FQDESV come from the germline V gene (reference sequence). The CDR3: CASSLRGQGMYEQYF. The CDR3 DNA sequence: TGTGCCAGCAGCTTAAGAGGACAGGGGATGTACGAGCAGTACTTC. Drawing the rest from reference TRBV11-1 and TRBJ2-7, the complete variable domain is EAEVAQSPRYKITEKSQAVAFWCDPISGHATLYWYRQILGQGPELLVQFQDESVVDDSQLPKDRFSAERLKGVDSTLKIQPAELGDSAMYLCASSLRGQGMYEQYFGPGTRLTVT.